This note documents a single TCR beta chain sequence. Its antigen is currently not known. Per-nucleotide qualities are absent, and no much larger clonotype sits a single base away. This sample is part of a study of blood T cell repertoires in COVID-19 (dated by TCRdb to 2018 to 2020). With regard to the full study: Samples covering the acute and convalescent phases of COVID-19 were provided by collaborators in the United States, Italy and Spain. The prospective study material was composed of cDNA or gDNA derived from T cells, B-cell-depleted T cells, or PBMCs. The samples were drawn from two sources: the first 160 participants of the ongoing ImmuneRACE study, and 950 to 1,500 subjects contributed by 6 global collaborators. The dataset comprised deeply sampled blood TCRbeta repertoires from subjects exposed to, actively infected with, or recovered from COVID-19. Sample metadata almost always included a de-identified subject ID, COVID-19 status, age in years and sex. Where HLA class I and class II types were available, the types were taken from metadata supplied by the sample provider, not from assay-based typing. The repertoires were released in a freely available public database intended as a resource for research on the immune response to SARS-CoV-2.

The immunoSEQ Assay, a bias-controlled multiplex PCR, was used to amplify TCRbeta CDR3 regions from genomic DNA. As for the original processing: Within the assay, amplification of reference gene primers was used to estimate how many nucleated cells each sample contained. Sequence reads were collapsed and filtered to measure the absolute abundance of every unique TCRbeta CDR3 rearrangement. Productive Simpson clonality was computed per sample as the square root of Simpson's diversity index over productive rearrangements. TCRdb took over this immuneACCESS table, retaining in-frame rearrangements with V and J assigned. Such tables are incomplete; in checked studies, under half of the missing clones stem from an unresolved V gene, and the remainder is unexplained. For V, J and clone size, that table is used; D and trimming come from the DNA. A total of 200,000 or so clones appear in this sample, 75% to 90% of them only once. About 3% of the sample belongs to the ten largest clones.

What the research found in general, with its limitations: Clinical and demographic metadata were provided uncurated, with the amount varying by source and participant.

V drops 0 bases and J drops 8 bases, leaving 14 bases in between. The CDR3 measures 14 amino acids from cysteine to phenylalanine. The sequence is cut down to CDR3 DNA, 42 bases in frame from base 1. For CDR1 and CDR2, the germline V gene lists SGHRS and YFSETQ. Enrolling through a virtual design, the prospective study's participants ranged in age from roughly 18 to 89 years and lived across more than 20 United States geographic areas. In the prospective study, cohorts were assigned on the basis of participant-reported clinical history obtained from a screening survey and a study questionnaire. In the prospective study, mobile phlebotomists collected whole blood, serum and a nasopharyngeal or oropharyngeal swab from each participant. Over an approximately two-month period, participants in the prospective study had the option of providing additional blood draws and questionnaires. Before DNA extraction, prospective study blood samples were shipped either frozen or at room temperature.

The sequence was collected from a woman under 30 in a cohort exposed to, infected with or recovered from COVID-19 (not recorded which). The chain couples TRBV5-1 to TRBJ1-2; no D gene can be assigned with confidence. Sequencing was performed on PBMCs or T cells enriched from blood (not recorded which). The CDR3 in this case is CASSLDGQMVGYTF. At the DNA level, the sequence is TGCGCCAGCAGCTTGGATGGTCAGATGGTAGGCTACACCTTC.